The T cell receptor beta chain under discussion was sequenced for a study of early T cells in non-severe SARS-CoV-2 infection. TCRdb redid the calling of the 5' RACE reads with MiXCR, one entry per CDR3 protein. Of fewer than 50,000 distinct CDR3 sequences listed, approximately 4% were seen once; the top ten hold approximately 3%. This clonotype was detected ten times or more. V was pared by 1 base and J by 2 bases, with 3 bases of the junction left unmatched. In germline, CDR1 is SGHKS, CDR2 YYEKEE (reference sequence). The length of the CDR3 is 16 residues. The V call is TRBV5-5, the J call TRBJ2-1; 10 bases agree with TRBD2. The sample taken for sequencing was whole blood. This sequence was found in an adult who was a healthcare worker with PCR-confirmed SARS-CoV-2 infection or an uninfected control (not recorded which). The CDR3 sequence is CASSLTGTSAYNEQFF. As DNA, the CDR3 is TGTGCCAGCAGCTTGACAGGGACTAGCGCCTACAATGAGCAGTTCTTC.